Here is one T cell receptor beta chain with its context. What it binds is unknown. TCRdb redid the calling of the 5' RACE reads with MiXCR, one entry per CDR3 protein. The sample carries 500,000 to 700,000 distinct CDR3 sequences, roughly 7.2% recorded once. These data belong to a study of identical twins. The study, taken as a whole, reports: Donors were not followed over many years; analysis was cross-sectional. Within cord blood, abundant beta clonotypes carried fewer insertions, but memory repertoires showed no such trend. One should note that invariant MAIT and iNKT cells could partly confound zero-insertion analyses.

The sample also formed part of further work on yellow fever vaccine responses in identical twins. In that study: Convergence reportedly seemed to mark part of the twins' vaccine T cell response, with personalization marking the rest.

This sequence originates from a young woman in good health. The sequenced sample was PBMCs.

CDR3 loop: CASSYSIASEQYF. In DNA form, the CDR3 reads TGTGCCAGCAGTTACTCGATAGCTTCCGAGCAGTACTTC. The genes are TRBV6-6 and TRBJ2-7, with D uncertain. Trimming shortened V by 0 bases and J by 6 bases, and 9 bases separated the two germline ends. CDR3 length: 13 amino acids. The germline gives CDR1 MNHNY, CDR2 SVGAGI (reference sequence).